The T cell receptor (beta chain) under discussion was sequenced for a study of graft-versus-host responses after intestinal transplantation. TCRdb's copy holds only in-frame clones and misses some; the assay was immunoSEQ multiplex PCR. The data hold 62,000 or so clones, with 90% to 95% observed a single time. The CDR3 is 16 amino acids. The junction had 10 bases not matched to a gene; V was cut back by 5 bases and J by 3 bases. CDR1 and CDR2 (germline): LNHDA, SQIVND (reference sequence). Details on this clone: Antigen specificity is unknown.

The sequencing here drew on unstimulated CD8+ T cells sorted from spleen or lymph node cells, taken before transplant. This clonotype was obtained from a human donor who was the organ donor for an intestinal transplant. This chain links TRBV19 with TRBJ1-5, with 7 bases identical to TRBD1. CDR3 in amino acids: CASSQGSGGYNQPQHF. DNA of the CDR3: TGTGCCAGTAGTCAGGGGTCAGGGGGTTACAATCAGCCCCAGCATTTT. Looking up the rest from reference TRBV19 and TRBJ1-5 gives the full variable domain: DGGITQSPKYLFRKEGQNVTLSCEQNLNHDAMYWYRQDPGQGLRLIYYSQIVNDFQKGDIAEGYSVSREKKESFPLTVTSAQKNPTAFYLCASSQGSGGYNQPQHFGDGTRLSIL.